Shown below are 17 T cell receptor beta chains from a single sample sequenced in a study of T cells in Graves' hyperthyroidism and ophthalmopathy. TCR beta CDR3 sequences were amplified from RNA transcripts. The study used the HTBI primer set for a first-round RT-PCR of the TCR CDR3. One entry per CDR3 protein, called by TCRdb with MiXCR from the multiplex PCR reads. Of nearly 600,000 distinct CDR3 sequences in the sample, about 14% are singletons; the top ten hold roughly 7.7%. Input material: blood. These receptor sequences come from a woman aged 18-29 years with Graves' ophthalmopathy.

This clonotype has at least ten counts. The V gene is TRBV30, the J gene TRBJ2-3, with no clear D. Germline values: CDR1 GTSNPN, CDR2 SVGIG (reference sequence). Trimming removed 4 bases from V and 9 bases from J, with 17 bases in between. This CDR3 has 13 amino acids. CDR3 sequence reads: CAWTGVFAETQYF. CDR3 bases: TGTGCCTGGACCGGCGTGTTCGCGGAGACGCAGTATTTT. The whole variable domain, remainder taken from reference TRBV30 and TRBJ2-3, is SQTIHQWPATLVQPVGSPLSLECTVEGTSNPNLYWYRQAAGRGLQLLFYSVGIGQISSEVPQNLSASRPQDRQFILSSKKLLLSDSGFYLCAWTGVFAETQYFGPGTRLTVL.

The genes are TRBV30 and TRBJ1-5, with D perhaps matching TRBD1 (6 bases). Germline values: CDR1 GTSNPN, CDR2 SVGIG (reference sequence). The CDR3 loop spans 16 amino acids. V lost 0 bases, J lost 3 bases, and 15 bases lay in between. CDR3 protein: CAWSVWAGDDNQPQHF. CDR3 in DNA: TGTGCCTGGAGTGTATGGGCAGGGGATGACAATCAGCCCCAGCATTTT.

The chain joins TRBV5-1 to TRBJ1-4; TRBD1 is a possible D gene (5 bases). Between the trimmed V and J ends, which lost 1 base and 3 bases, there was a span of 10 bases. Germline V gene sequence: CDR1 SGHRS, CDR2 YFSETQ. The CDR3 contains 15 residues. The CDR3: CASSLFGASNEKLFF. CDR3 DNA sequence: TGCGCCAGCAGCTTGTTTGGGGCTTCTAATGAAAAACTGTTTTTT.

This clonotype was observed many times. The rearrangement uses TRBV11-2 and TRBJ2-4; 14 nucleotides match TRBD2. The junction had 2 bases not matched to a gene; V was cut back by 1 base and J by 0 bases. The CDR3 is 18 amino acids. Germline V gives CDR1 SGHAT, CDR2 FQNNGV. The CDR3 coding sequence is TGTGCCAGCAGCTTAGGACTAGCGGGAGGGCGAGCCAAAAACATTCAGTACTTC. Its protein is CASSLGLAGGRAKNIQYF.

This clonotype appeared many times. The chain is built from TRBV28 and TRBJ2-3, with 14 bases fitting TRBD2. Germline CDR1 reads MDHEN; CDR2 reads SYDVKM. CDR3 length: 17 amino acids. After removal of 1 base from V and 4 bases from J, the junction contained 4 bases not matched to a gene. CDR3 in DNA: TGTGCCAGCAGTTTATACAGGGGACTAGCGGGAGCAGATACGCAGTATTTT. Its translation: CASSLYRGLAGADTQYF. The complete variable domain, with remaining parts taken from reference TRBV28 and TRBJ2-3, reads DVKVTQSSRYLVKRTGEKVFLECVQDMDHENMFWYRQDPGLGLRLIYFSYDVKMKEKGDIPEGYSVSREKKERFSLILESASTNQTSMYLCASSLYRGLAGADTQYFGPGTRLTVL.

This clonotype was seen ten or more times. The chain has TRBV24-1 and TRBJ1-5; a possible D gene is TRBD1 (5 bases). CDR1 is KGHDR and CDR2 is SFDVKD in the germline V gene. The CDR3 spans 15 residues. Trimming took 3 bases from V and 0 from J, leaving 8 bases between them. The CDR3 region has the DNA TGTGCCACCAGTGATCCAGGGATTAGCAATCAGCCCCAGCATTTT. Translation gives CATSDPGISNQPQHF.

This clonotype was observed many times. The J gene is TRBJ1-1, the V gene TRBV27; D uncertain. The germline gives CDR1 MNHEY, CDR2 SMNVEV (reference sequence). The CDR3 extends over 14 amino acids. V was clipped by 5 bases and J by 4 bases, with 14 bases between them. The CDR3 sequence: CASSRTWRVTEAFF. CDR3 nucleotides: TGTGCCAGCAGTCGAACCTGGAGGGTCACTGAAGCTTTCTTT.

This chain connects TRBV5-1 to TRBJ2-7; D is perhaps TRBD2 (6 bases). Germline V lookup: CDR1 SGHRS, CDR2 YFSETQ. Trimming shortened V by 2 bases and J by 2 bases, and 11 bases separated the two germline ends. This CDR3 is 14 amino acids long. The CDR3: CASSFGRGTYEQYF. The DNA for the CDR3 is TGCGCCAGCAGCTTCGGACGCGGGACCTACGAGCAGTACTTC.

This clonotype has ten or more counts. The rearrangement uses TRBV2 and TRBJ2-3, with 8 nucleotides matching TRBD1. This CDR3 has 16 residues. J gave up 4 bases and V 7 bases, and 13 bases lay outside the gene matches. Germline-derived CDR1 and CDR2 are SNHLY and FYNNEI. The CDR3 DNA is TGTGCCAGCATCGCCTCTAGGGACAGGATTTCAGATACGCAGTATTTT. Amino acid sequence: CASIASRDRISDTQYF.

There are many counts of this clonotype. The CDR3 reads CASIGPGQGAYEQYF. The CDR3 DNA sequence: TGTGCCAGCATTGGGCCGGGACAGGGCGCCTACGAGCAGTACTTC. This chain uses TRBV28 with TRBJ2-7; 9 bases fit TRBD1. The CDR3 is 15 residues long. Trimming took 7 bases from V and 2 from J; bases not matched to a gene: 9. CDR1 is MDHEN, CDR2 SYDVKM, per germline.

This clonotype was counted ten times or more. This chain uses TRBV11-2 with TRBJ2-7, with D perhaps assigned TRBD1 or TRBD2 (5 bases each). Trimming took off 0 bases at V and 2 bases at J, with 8 bases between the two ends. Germline V gene lookup returns CDR1 SGHAT and CDR2 FQNNGV. CDR3 size: 14 residues. The CDR3, as DNA: TGTGCCAGCAGCTTAGAGGGGGTGGCCTACGAGCAGTACTTC. The encoded protein is CASSLEGVAYEQYF. Full variable domain (outside the CDR3, taken from reference TRBV11-2 and TRBJ2-7): EAGVAQSPRYKIIEKRQSVAFWCNPISGHATLYWYQQILGQGPKLLIQFQNNGVVDDSQLPKDRFSAERLKGVDSTLKIQPAKLEDSAVYLCASSLEGVAYEQYFGPGTRLTVT.

This clonotype was found many times. The V and J genes are TRBV28 and TRBJ2-3, with a possible D match to TRBD2 (5 bases). The germline V gene has CDR1 MDHEN and CDR2 SYDVKM. The CDR3 length is 18 residues. The germline V and J ends were trimmed by 5 bases and 0 bases, with 21 bases remaining between them. In DNA form, the CDR3 reads TGTGCCAGCAGTCCTCCCACTAGAGCTAGCAGGAGCACAGATACGCAGTATTTT. It is translated as CASSPPTRASRSTDTQYF.

The chain has TRBV9 and TRBJ2-1; D tentatively reads TRBD1 or TRBD2 (5 bases each). The CDR3 sequence is 13 residues long. V gave up 0 bases and J gave up 7 bases, with 8 bases separating them. From germline, CDR1 is SGDLS and CDR2 YYNGEE. In DNA, the CDR3 is TGTGCCAGCAGCGTAGTAGGGGAGAATGAGCAGTTCTTC. Amino acids: CASSVVGENEQFF.

This clonotype was seen a handful of times. The V gene is TRBV28, the J gene TRBJ2-2; either TRBD1 or TRBD2 may fit D (5 bases each). V was clipped by 6 bases and J by 4 bases, with 18 bases between them. This CDR3 has 16 amino acids. Germline assignment: CDR1 MDHEN and CDR2 SYDVKM. The CDR3 is CASSLNSGPITGELFF. CDR3 nucleotide sequence: TGTGCCAGCAGCCTCAATTCGGGACCCATCACCGGGGAGCTGTTTTTT.

The sample holds many counts of this clonotype. The rearrangement uses TRBV2 and TRBJ1-4; D is unclear. The CDR3 loop spans 12 amino acids. Trimming pared 9 bases from V and 8 bases from J, leaving 13 bases between. Germline values: CDR1 SNHLY, CDR2 FYNNEI. Written as DNA, the CDR3 is TGTGCCAGTTCCGGCGTTGGGGAAAAACTGTTTTTT. It translates to CASSGVGEKLFF.

This clonotype has a count of ten or more. The V and J genes are TRBV5-8 and TRBJ2-1; D call uncertain. The CDR3 has 16 residues. V was trimmed by 4 bases and J by 4 bases, leaving 18 bases between them. Germline CDR1 SGHTS, CDR2 YDEGEE. CDR3 region: CASSPELGFLYNEQFF. In nucleotides, the CDR3 is TGTGCCAGCAGCCCCGAGTTAGGGTTCCTTTACAATGAGCAGTTCTTC. Filled out from reference TRBV5-8 and TRBJ2-1, the complete variable domain reads EAGVTQSPTHLIKTRGQQATLRCSPISGHTSVYWYQQALGLGLQFLLWYDEGEERNRGNFPPRFSGRQFPNYSSELNVNALELEDSALYLCASSPELGFLYNEQFFGPGTRLTVL.

A single count supports this clonotype. The V call is TRBV11-3, the J call TRBJ2-3; the match to TRBD2 covers 9 bases. J gave up 9 bases and V 3 bases, and 13 bases lay outside the gene matches. The germline V gene has CDR1 SGHNT and CDR2 YENEEA. The length of the CDR3 is 16 residues. The CDR3 DNA reads TGTGCCAGCAGCTTTCGACTAGCGGCAGACCGGAGGACGCAGTATTTT. Residues: CASSFRLAADRRTQYF.